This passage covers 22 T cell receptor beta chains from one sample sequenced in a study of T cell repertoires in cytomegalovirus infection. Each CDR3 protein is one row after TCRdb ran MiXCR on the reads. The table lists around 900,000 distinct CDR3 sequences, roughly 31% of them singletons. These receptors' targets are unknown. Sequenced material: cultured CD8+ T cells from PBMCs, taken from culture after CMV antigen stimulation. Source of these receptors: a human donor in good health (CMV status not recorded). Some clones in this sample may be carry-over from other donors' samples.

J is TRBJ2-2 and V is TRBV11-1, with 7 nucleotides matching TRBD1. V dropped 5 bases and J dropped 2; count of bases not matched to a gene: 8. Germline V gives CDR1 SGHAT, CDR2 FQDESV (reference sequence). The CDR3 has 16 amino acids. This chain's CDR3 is CASSPAGTENTGELFF. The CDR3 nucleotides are TGTGCCAGCAGCCCCGCCGGGACAGAAAACACCGGGGAGCTGTTTTTT.

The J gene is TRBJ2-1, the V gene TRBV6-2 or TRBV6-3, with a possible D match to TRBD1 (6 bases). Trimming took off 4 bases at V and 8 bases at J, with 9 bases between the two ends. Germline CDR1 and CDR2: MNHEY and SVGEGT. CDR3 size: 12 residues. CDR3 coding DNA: TGTGCCAGCAGTTGGTACAGGGATGAGCAGTTCTTC. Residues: CASSWYRDEQFF.

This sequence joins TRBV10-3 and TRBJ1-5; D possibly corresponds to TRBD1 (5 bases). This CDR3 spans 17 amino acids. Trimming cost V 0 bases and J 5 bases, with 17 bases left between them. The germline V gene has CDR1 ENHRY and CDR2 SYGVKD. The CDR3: CAISESRVSREDQPQHF. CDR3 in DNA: TGTGCCATCAGTGAGTCTAGAGTATCCAGGGAGGATCAGCCCCAGCATTTT.

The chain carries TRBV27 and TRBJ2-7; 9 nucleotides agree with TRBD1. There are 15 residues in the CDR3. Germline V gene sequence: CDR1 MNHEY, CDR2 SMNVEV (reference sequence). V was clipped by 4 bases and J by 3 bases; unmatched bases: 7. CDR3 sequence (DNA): TGTGCCAGCAGTTCGACCGGGACAGGGAACTACGAGCAGTACGTC. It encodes CASSSTGTGNYEQYV.

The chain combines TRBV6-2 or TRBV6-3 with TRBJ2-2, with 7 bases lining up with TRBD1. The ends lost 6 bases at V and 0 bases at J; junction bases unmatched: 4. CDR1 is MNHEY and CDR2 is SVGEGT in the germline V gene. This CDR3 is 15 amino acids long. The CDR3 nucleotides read TGTGCCAGCAGGGGGACAGCCGCGAACACCGGGGAGCTGTTTTTT. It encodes CASRGTAANTGELFF.

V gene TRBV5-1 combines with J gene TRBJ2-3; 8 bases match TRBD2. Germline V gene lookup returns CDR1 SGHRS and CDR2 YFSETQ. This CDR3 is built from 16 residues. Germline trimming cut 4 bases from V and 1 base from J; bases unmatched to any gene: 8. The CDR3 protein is CASSPRTSLRTDTQYF. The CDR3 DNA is TGCGCCAGCAGCCCGAGGACTAGCCTTCGCACAGATACGCAGTATTTT.

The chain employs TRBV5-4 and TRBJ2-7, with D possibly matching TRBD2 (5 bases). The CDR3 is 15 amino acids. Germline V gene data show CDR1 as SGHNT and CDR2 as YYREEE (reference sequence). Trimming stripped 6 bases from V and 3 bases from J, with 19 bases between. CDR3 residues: CASTTMGEDRYEQYV. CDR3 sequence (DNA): TGTGCCAGCACCACTATGGGAGAAGACCGCTACGAGCAGTACGTC.

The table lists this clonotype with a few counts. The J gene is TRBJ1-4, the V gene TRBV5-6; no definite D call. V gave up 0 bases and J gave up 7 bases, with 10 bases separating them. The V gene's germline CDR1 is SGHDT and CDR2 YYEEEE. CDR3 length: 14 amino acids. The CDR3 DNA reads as TGTGCCAGCAGCTTGGGGCGGCCGGCTGAAAAACTGTTTTTT. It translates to CASSLGRPAEKLFF. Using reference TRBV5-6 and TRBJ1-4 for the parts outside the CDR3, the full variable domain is DAGVTQSPTHLIKTRGQQVTLRCSPKSGHDTVSWYQQALGQGPQFIFQYYEEEERQRGNFPDRFSGHQFPNYSSELNVNALLLGDSALYLCASSLGRPAEKLFFGSGTQLSVL.

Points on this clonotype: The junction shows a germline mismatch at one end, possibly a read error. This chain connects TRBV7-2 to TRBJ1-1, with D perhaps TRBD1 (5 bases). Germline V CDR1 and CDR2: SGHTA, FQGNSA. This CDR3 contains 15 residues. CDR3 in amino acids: CVSSRFGGAGTEAFF. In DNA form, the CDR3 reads TGTGTCAGCAGCCGTTTCGGAGGGGCAGGCACTGAAGCTTTCTTT.

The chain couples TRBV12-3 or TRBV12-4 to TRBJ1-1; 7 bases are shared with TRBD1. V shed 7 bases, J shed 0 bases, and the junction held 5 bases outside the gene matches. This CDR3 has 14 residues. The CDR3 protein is CASTYTGVNTEAFF. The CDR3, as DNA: TGTGCCAGCACCTACACAGGGGTGAACACTGAAGCTTTCTTT.

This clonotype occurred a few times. For the CDR3, the DNA is TGTGCCAGCAGCCAAGGTCTCAGGGTACCCGGGGAGCTGTTTTTT. Translated: CASSQGLRVPGELFF. V gene TRBV4-2 combines with J gene TRBJ2-2; D perhaps matches TRBD1 (5 bases). Germline CDR1 reads LGHNA; CDR2 reads YNFKEQ. V was pared by 1 base and J by 6 bases, with 12 bases between. This CDR3 contains 15 residues.

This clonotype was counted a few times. CDR3 in DNA: TGTGCCAGCAGCTTAGGCCTACATGAGGGAAACACCATATATTTT. Its protein is CASSLGLHEGNTIYF. The gene calls are TRBV7-6 and TRBJ1-3; D gene uncertain. Trimming stripped 1 base from V and 4 bases from J, with 11 bases between. The CDR3 runs 15 residues. CDR1 and CDR2 from the germline V gene are SGHVS and FNYEAQ.

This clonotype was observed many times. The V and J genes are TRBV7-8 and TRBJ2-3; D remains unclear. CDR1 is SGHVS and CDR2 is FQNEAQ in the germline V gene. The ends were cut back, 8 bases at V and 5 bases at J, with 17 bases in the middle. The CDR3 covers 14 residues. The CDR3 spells CASAGGRRQDTQYF. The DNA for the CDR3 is TGTGCCAGCGCAGGCGGCAGGCGACAAGATACGCAGTATTTT.

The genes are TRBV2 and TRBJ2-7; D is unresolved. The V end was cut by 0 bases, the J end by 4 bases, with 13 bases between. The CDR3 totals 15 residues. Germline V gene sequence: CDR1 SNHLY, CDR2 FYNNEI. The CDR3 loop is CASSEADGPVYEQYF. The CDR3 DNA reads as TGTGCCAGCAGTGAAGCAGATGGACCAGTATACGAGCAGTACTTC.

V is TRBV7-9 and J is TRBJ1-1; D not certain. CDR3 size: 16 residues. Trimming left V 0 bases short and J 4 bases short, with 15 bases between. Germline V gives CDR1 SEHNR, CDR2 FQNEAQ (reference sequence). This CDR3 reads CASSLAPTHGPTEAFF. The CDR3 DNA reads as TGTGCCAGCAGCTTAGCGCCGACCCACGGTCCCACTGAAGCTTTCTTT. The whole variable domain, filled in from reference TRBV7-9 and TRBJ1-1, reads DTGVSQNPRHKITKRGQNVTFRCDPISEHNRLYWYRQTLGQGPEFLTYFQNEAQLEKSRLLSDRFSAERPKGSFSTLEIQRTEQGDSAMYLCASSLAPTHGPTEAFFGQGTRLTVV.

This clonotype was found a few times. DNA for the CDR3: TGTGCCAGCAGGCGCCTCGCAGAGGCTAGCAATCAGCCCCAGCATTTT. Its translation is CASRRLAEASNQPQHF. The chain has TRBV6-2 or TRBV6-3 and TRBJ1-5; D is uncertain. The CDR3 extends over 16 amino acids. The V and J ends lost 6 bases and 0 bases respectively, with 15 bases between them. Germline assignment: CDR1 MNHEY and CDR2 SVGEGT.

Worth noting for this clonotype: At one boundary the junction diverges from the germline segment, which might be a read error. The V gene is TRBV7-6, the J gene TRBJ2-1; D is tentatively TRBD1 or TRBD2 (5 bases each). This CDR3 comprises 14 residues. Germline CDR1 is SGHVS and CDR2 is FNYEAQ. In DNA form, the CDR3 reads TGTGCCAGCAGCTTAGTGGGGGTCTACAATAAGCAGTTCTTC. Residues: CASSLVGVYNKQFF.

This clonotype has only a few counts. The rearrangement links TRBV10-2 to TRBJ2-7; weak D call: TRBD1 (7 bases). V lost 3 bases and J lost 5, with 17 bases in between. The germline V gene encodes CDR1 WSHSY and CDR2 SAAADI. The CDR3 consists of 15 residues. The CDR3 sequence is CASSDPGRGEDEQYF. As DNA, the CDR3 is TGCGCCAGCAGTGACCCCGGCAGGGGGGAAGACGAGCAGTACTTC.

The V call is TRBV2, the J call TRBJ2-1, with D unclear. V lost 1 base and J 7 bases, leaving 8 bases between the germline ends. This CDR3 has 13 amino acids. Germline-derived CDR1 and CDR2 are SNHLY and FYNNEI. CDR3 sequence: CASSEVTPNEQFF. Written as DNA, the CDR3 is TGTGCCAGCAGTGAAGTTACCCCTAATGAGCAGTTCTTC.

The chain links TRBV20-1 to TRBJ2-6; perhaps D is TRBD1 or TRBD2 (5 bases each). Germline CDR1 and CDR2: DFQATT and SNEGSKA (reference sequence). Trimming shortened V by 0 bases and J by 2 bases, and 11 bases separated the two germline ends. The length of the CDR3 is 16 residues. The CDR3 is CSARDRRGAGANVLTF. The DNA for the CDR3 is TGCAGTGCTAGAGATCGTAGAGGGGCTGGGGCCAACGTCCTGACTTTC.

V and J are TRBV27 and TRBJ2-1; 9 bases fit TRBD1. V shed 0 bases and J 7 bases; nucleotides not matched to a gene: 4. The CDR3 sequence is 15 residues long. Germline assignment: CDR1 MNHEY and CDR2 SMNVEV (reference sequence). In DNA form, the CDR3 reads TGTGCCAGCAGTTTATCGGGACAGGGATTGAATGAGCAGTTCTTC. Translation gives CASSLSGQGLNEQFF.

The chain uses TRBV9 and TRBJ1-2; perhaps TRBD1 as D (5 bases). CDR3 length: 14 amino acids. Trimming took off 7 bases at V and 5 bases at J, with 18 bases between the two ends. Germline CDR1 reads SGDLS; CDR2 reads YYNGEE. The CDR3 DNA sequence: TGTGCCAGCCGTGGGGCAGGGTCCTTGTATGGCTACACCTTC. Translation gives CASRGAGSLYGYTF.